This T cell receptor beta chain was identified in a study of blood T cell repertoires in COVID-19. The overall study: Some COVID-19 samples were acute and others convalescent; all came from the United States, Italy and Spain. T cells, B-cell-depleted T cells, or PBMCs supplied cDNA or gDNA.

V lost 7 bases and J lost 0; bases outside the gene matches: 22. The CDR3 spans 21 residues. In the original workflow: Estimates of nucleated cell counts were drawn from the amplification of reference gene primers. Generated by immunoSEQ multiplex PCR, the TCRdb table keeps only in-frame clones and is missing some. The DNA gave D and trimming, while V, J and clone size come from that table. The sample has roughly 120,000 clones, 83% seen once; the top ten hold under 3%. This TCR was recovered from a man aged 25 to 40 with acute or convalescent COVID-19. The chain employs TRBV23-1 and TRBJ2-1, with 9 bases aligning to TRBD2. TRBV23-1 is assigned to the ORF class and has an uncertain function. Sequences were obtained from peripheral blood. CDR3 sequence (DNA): TGCGCCAGCACCACCCTTCCCCTGCGGGAGGGCCGGGTTTGCTCCTACAATGAGCAGTTCTTC. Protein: CASTTLPLREGRVCSYNEQFF.